These T cell receptor beta chains were read from a single sample in a study of Graves' ophthalmopathy and Graves' hyperthyroidism. TCRdb recomputed calls from the multiplex PCR reads with MiXCR, one row per CDR3 protein. The sample has around 400,000 distinct CDR3 sequences; approximately 20% are singletons. The sequenced sample consisted of peripheral blood. Receptors originate from a woman between 18 and 29 years old with Graves' ophthalmopathy. Each CDR3 is given with its conserved first and last residue. The D gene is left open where the match is weak. The size entry is marked missing in some rows and otherwise reads once, few, many or a size class.

CSARTGGEQPQHF | TGCAGCGCCAGGACAGGGGGTGAACAGCCCCAGCATTTT | TRBD1 | TRBV29-1 | many | TRBJ1-5
CASSSILTVREQYF | TGTGCCAGCAGTTCTATATTGACAGTGCGGGAGCAGTACTTC | . | TRBV6-5 | many | TRBJ2-7
CASSPHTAYSNQPQHF | TGTGCCAGCAGTCCACACACCGCCTATAGCAATCAGCCCCAGCATTTT | . | TRBV6-1 | many | TRBJ1-5
CSVADWLPNEQYF | TGCAGCGTTGCTGATTGGCTCCCCAACGAGCAGTACTTC | . | TRBV29-1 | many | TRBJ2-7
CASSYVGTGGETQYF | TGTGCCAGCTCATACGTCGGGACAGGGGGAGAGACCCAGTACTTC | TRBD1 | TRBV18 | few | TRBJ2-5
CASTKTGGLNTGELFF | TGTGCCAGCACCAAGACAGGGGGCTTAAACACCGGGGAGCTGTTTTTT | TRBD1 | TRBV2 | many | TRBJ2-2
CAWKDRDRALGNTIYF | TGTGCCTGGAAGGACAGGGACAGAGCTCTGGGAAACACCATATATTTT | TRBD1 | TRBV30 | few | TRBJ1-3
CASSEGLRAVGYTF | TGTGCCAGCAGTGAAGGTTTGCGTGCTGTCGGCTACACCTTC | . | TRBV6-1 | many | TRBJ1-2
CASSLLRGAETQYF | TGTGCCAGCAGCTTGCTCCGGGGAGCAGAGACCCAGTACTTC | . | TRBV7-2 | . | TRBJ2-5
CASSYGGAAKAFF | TGTGCCAGCAGTTACGGAGGGGCCGCGAAAGCTTTCTTT | . | TRBV6-5 | many | TRBJ1-1
CSAPAGDSETQYF | TGCAGTGCTCCAGCGGGAGATTCAGAGACCCAGTACTTC | TRBD2 | TRBV20-1 | many | TRBJ2-5
CASSIGKGNQPQHF | TGTGCCAGTAGTATCGGCAAAGGCAATCAGCCCCAGCATTTT | . | TRBV19 | few | TRBJ1-5
CASSPGGTGATDEQYF | TGTGCCAGCAGTCCGGGGGGGACAGGGGCAACCGACGAGCAGTACTTC | TRBD1 | TRBV12-3/TRBV12-4 | . | TRBJ2-7
CAISESTGNYGYTF | TGTGCCATCAGTGAGTCGACAGGGAACTATGGCTACACCTTC | TRBD1 | TRBV10-3 | many | TRBJ1-2